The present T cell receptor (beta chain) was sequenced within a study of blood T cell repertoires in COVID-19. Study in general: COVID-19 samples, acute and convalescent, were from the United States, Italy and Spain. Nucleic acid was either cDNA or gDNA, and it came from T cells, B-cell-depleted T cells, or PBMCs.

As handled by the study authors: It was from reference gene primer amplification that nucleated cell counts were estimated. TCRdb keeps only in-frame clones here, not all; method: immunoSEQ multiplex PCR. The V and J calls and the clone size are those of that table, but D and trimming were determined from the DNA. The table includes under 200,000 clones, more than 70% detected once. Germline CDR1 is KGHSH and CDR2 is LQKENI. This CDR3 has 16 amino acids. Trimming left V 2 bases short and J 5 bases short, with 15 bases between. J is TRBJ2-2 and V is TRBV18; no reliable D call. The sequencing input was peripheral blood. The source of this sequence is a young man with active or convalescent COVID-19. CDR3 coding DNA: TGTGCCAGCTCACCAACCACTGGGCGAAGTACCGGGGAGCTGTTTTTT. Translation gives CASSPTTGRSTGELFF.